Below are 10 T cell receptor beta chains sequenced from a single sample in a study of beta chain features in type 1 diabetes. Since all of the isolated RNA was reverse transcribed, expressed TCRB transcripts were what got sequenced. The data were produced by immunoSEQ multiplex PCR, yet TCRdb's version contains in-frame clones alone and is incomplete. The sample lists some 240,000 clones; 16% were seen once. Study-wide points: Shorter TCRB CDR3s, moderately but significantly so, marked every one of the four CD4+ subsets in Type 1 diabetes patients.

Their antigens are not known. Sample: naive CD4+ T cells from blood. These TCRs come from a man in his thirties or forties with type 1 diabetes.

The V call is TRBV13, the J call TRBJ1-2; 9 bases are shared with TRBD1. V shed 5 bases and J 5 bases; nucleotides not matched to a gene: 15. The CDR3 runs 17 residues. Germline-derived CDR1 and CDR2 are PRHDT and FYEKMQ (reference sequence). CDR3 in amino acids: CASSLAGTGYGWYGYTF. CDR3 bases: TGTGCCAGCAGCCTGGCCGGGACAGGGTATGGTTGGTATGGCTACACCTTC. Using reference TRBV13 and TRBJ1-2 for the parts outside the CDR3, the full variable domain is AAGVIQSPRHLIKEKRETATLKCYPIPRHDTVYWYQQGPGQDPQFLISFYEKMQSDKGSIPDRFSAQQFSDYHSELNMSSLELGDSALYFCASSLAGTGYGWYGYTFGSGTRLTVV.

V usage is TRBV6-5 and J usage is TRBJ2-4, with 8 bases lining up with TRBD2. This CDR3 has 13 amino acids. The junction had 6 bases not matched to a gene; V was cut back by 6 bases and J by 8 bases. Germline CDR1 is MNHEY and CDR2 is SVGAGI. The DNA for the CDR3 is TGTGCCAGCAGATCCAGCGGGAGTTACATTCAGTACTTC. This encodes CASRSSGSYIQYF.

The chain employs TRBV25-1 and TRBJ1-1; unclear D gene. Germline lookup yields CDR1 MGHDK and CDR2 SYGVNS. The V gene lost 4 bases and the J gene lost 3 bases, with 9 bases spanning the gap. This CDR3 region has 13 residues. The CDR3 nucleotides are TGTGCCAGCAGTGGCAGCTTAGACACTGAAGCTTTCTTT. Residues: CASSGSLDTEAFF. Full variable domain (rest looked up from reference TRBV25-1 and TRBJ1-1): EADIYQTPRYLVIGTGKKITLECSQTMGHDKMYWYQQDPGMELHLIHYSYGVNSTEKGDLSSESTVSRIRTEHFPLTLESARPSHTSQYLCASSGSLDTEAFFGQGTRLTVV.

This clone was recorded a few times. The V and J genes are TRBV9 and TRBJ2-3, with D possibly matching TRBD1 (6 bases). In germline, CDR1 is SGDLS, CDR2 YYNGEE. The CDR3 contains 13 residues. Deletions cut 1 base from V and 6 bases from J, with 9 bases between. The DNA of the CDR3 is TGTGCCAGCAGCGTAAACAGGGATGATACGCAGTATTTT. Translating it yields CASSVNRDDTQYF.

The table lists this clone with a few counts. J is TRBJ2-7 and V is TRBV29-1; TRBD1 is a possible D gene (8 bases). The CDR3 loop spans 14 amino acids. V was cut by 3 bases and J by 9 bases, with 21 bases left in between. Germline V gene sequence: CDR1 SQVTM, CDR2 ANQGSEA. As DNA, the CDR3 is TGCAGCGTTGAGAGTAGGACAGGGAGGGAGGGGCAGTACTTC. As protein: CSVESRTGREGQYF.

The CDR3 coding sequence is TGTGCCAGCAGCCAAGAGGGACAGCGCTATGGCTACACCTTC. It yields the protein CASSQEGQRYGYTF. This chain joins TRBV4-2 and TRBJ1-2, with 7 bases aligning to TRBD1. The CDR3 contains 14 residues. The germline V gene encodes CDR1 LGHNA and CDR2 YNFKEQ. Losses at the gene ends were 0 bases for V and 4 bases for J; bases not matched to a gene: 2.

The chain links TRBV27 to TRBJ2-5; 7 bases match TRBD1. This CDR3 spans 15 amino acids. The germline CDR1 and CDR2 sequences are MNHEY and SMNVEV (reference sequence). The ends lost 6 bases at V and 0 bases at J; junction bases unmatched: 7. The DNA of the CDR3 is TGTGCCAGCAGACCGTCGGGACAGTACCAAGAGACCCAGTACTTC. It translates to CASRPSGQYQETQYF.

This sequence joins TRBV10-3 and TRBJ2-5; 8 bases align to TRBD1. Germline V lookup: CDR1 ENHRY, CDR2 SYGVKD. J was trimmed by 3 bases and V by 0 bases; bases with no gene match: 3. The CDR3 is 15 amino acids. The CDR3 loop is CAISESQGAEETQYF. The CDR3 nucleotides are TGTGCCATCAGTGAGTCCCAGGGGGCGGAAGAGACCCAGTACTTC.

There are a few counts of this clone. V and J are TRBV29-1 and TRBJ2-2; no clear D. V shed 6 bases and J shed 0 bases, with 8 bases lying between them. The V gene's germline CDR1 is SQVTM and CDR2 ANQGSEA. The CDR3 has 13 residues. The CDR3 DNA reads TGCAGCGTGGCCACCACGAACACCGGGGAGCTGTTTTTT. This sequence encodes CSVATTNTGELFF.

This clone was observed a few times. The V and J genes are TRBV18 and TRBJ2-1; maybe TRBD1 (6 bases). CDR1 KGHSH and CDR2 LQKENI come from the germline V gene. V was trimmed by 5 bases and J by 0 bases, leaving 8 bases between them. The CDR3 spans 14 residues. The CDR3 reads CASSTGSSYNEQFF. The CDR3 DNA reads TGTGCCAGCTCAACAGGGAGCTCCTACAATGAGCAGTTCTTC.